This record covers a single TCR beta chain. The sample is drawn from a study of blood T cell repertoires in COVID-19. Source study methods: Estimates of nucleated cell counts were drawn from the amplification of reference gene primers. Clones were sequenced by immunoSEQ multiplex PCR, and TCRdb holds only the in-frame ones, with some missing. The DNA gave D and trimming, while V, J and clone size come from that table. The sample lists around 440,000 clones, 88% occurring once. Patients from Seattle were sampled longitudinally, starting during active infection. Trimming stripped 2 bases from V and 1 base from J, with 6 bases between. Per germline, CDR1 GTSNPN and CDR2 SVGIG (reference sequence). This CDR3 has 13 residues.

The chain has TRBV30 and TRBJ2-1, with D unresolved. Source material: peripheral blood. This TCR derives from a woman in her 50s with COVID-19, enrolled during active disease. This CDR3 is CAWSLSSYNEQFF. The CDR3 DNA sequence: TGTGCCTGGAGTCTTTCTTCCTACAATGAGCAGTTCTTC.